The clone carrying this T cell receptor (beta chain) was picked up many times. Its antigen is not identified. The conserved phenylalanine or tryptophan is not found at the CDR3 terminus, so this likely reflects a read error. As to time point: newly diagnosed GD, antithyroid drugs for less than 3 months. PBMCs were the source of the RNA used for TCR sequencing. V trimming: 3 bases; J trimming: 1 base; junction bases outside the gene matches: 11. CDR3 length equals 19 residues. The data belong to a study of regulatory T cells in long-lasting Graves disease. General study points: There were preferences for TRBV28, TRBJ1-2 and TRBJ2-5 in persistent disease.

iRepertoire HTBI primers and Arm-PCR of CDR3 regions built TCR beta libraries. TCRdb re-called the multiplex PCR reads with MiXCR, one entry per CDR3 protein. The repertoire holds around 420,000 distinct CDR3 sequences, with approximately 15% as singletons. In addition, the sample was reused for a study of T cells in Graves' hyperthyroidism and ophthalmopathy. From that second work: Most thyroid clonotypes that were expanded above 0.001 also turned up in blood.

The V call is TRBV12-3 or TRBV12-4, the J call TRBJ2-3; 12 bases are a match to TRBD2. Sequenced here: peripheral blood mononuclear cells (PBMCs), sampled at new diagnosis, from a patient treated with antithyroid drugs. The receptor comes from a middle-aged woman with Graves disease. CDR3 bases: TGTGCCAGCAGTTTTCCCACCCTAGCGGGAGGGCCTGGCACAGATACGCAGTATCTT. Translating gives CASSFPTLAGGPGTDTQYL.